The 8 T cell receptor beta chains presented below share a single source sample, sequenced in a study of T cell changes during pregnancy in multiple sclerosis. Method: immunoSEQ multiplex PCR; TCRdb's copy keeps in-frame clones and lacks some. The sample has under 25,000 clones; around four fifths are singletons. The sample here was CD8+ T cells from peripheral blood mononuclear cells, taken in the first trimester of pregnancy. The source is a female donor in good health, enrolled as a control in a pregnancy study.

This clone was recorded once. This sequence joins TRBV5-1 and TRBJ2-1; D possibly corresponds to TRBD2 (6 bases). Per the germline V gene, CDR1 is SGHRS and CDR2 is YFSETQ. This CDR3 has 14 residues. The V gene lost 2 bases and the J gene lost 8 bases, with 14 bases spanning the gap. As DNA, the CDR3 is TGCGCCAGCAGCTTTGGGACTCACGGGTATGAGCAGTTCTTC. It translates to CASSFGTHGYEQFF.

This chain links TRBV23-1 with TRBJ2-5; 9 bases fit TRBD1. TRBV23-1 is identified as an open reading frame with a role that is uncertain. CDR3 length: 14 amino acids. The V gene end was trimmed by 7 bases and the J gene end by 5 bases; junction bases not matched to a gene: 8. CDR3 in DNA: TGCGCCAGCAACCCCGGGACAGGGAGCGAGACCCAGTACTTC. It yields the protein CASNPGTGSETQYF.

This chain joins TRBV7-2 and TRBJ2-1; 10 bases match TRBD2. Germline V CDR1 and CDR2: SGHTA, FQGNSA. This CDR3 comprises 15 residues. V gave up 3 bases and J gave up 8 bases; unmatched junction bases: 7. CDR3 loop: CASSLIAGGGYEQFF. In DNA, the CDR3 is TGTGCCAGCAGCTTGATAGCGGGAGGTGGGTATGAGCAGTTCTTC. Using reference TRBV7-2 and TRBJ2-1 for the parts outside the CDR3, the full variable domain is GAGVSQSPSNKVTEKGKDVELRCDPISGHTALYWYRQSLGQGLEFLIYFQGNSAPDKSGLPSDRFSAERTGGSVSTLTIQRTQQEDSAVYLCASSLIAGGGYEQFFGPGTRLTVL.

This chain links TRBV9 with TRBJ1-1, with TRBD1 identical over 8 bases. Germline CDR1 and CDR2: SGDLS and YYNGEE. J gave up 1 base and V 0 bases, and 2 bases lay outside the gene matches. There are 15 residues in the CDR3. CDR3 nucleotide sequence: TGTGCCAGCAGCGTAGCAGGACAGGGGAACACTGAAGCTTTCTTT. It codes for CASSVAGQGNTEAFF.

The chain couples TRBV9 to TRBJ1-4; D possibly corresponds to TRBD1 (5 bases). V dropped 0 bases and J dropped 8 bases, with 11 bases sitting between them. CDR1 and CDR2 (germline): SGDLS, YYNGEE. This CDR3 spans 14 amino acids. This CDR3 reads CASSVGVAGEKLFF. Here the CDR3 DNA reads TGTGCCAGCAGCGTAGGGGTGGCAGGGGAAAAACTGTTTTTT.

The J gene is TRBJ2-2, the V gene TRBV4-2; no firm D call. There are 13 residues in the CDR3. Trimming cost V 5 bases and J 4 bases, with 8 bases left between them. From germline, CDR1 is LGHNA and CDR2 YNFKEQ. The CDR3 sequence is CASSSVRTGELFF. Here the CDR3 DNA reads TGTGCCAGCAGCTCCGTGCGCACCGGGGAGCTGTTTTTT.

V usage is TRBV4-2 and J usage is TRBJ2-1, with 8 bases identical to TRBD1. J lost 3 bases, V lost 4 bases, and 5 bases had no gene match. The CDR3 is 15 residues long. Looked up from germline, CDR1 is LGHNA and CDR2 is YNFKEQ. CDR3 sequence: CASSPRDRLYNEQFF. In nucleotides, the CDR3 is TGTGCCAGCAGCCCCCGGGACAGGCTCTACAATGAGCAGTTCTTC.

The rearrangement joins TRBV5-6 to TRBJ1-2; perhaps TRBD1 as D (5 bases). This CDR3 is 12 amino acids long. CDR1 SGHDT and CDR2 YYEEEE come from the germline V gene. V was shortened by 7 bases and J by 2 bases, with 9 bases between the two germline ends. The CDR3 bases are TGTGCCAGCGGGGCCGGGAACTATGGCTACACCTTC. Translated: CASGAGNYGYTF.